Described below is a single TCR beta chain sequence and its context. Grouping used clinical history reported by participants in a survey and questionnaire. Each recovered donor of Cohort 3 presented with two negative PCRs, clearance, or symptom resolution. This sample stems from a study of blood T cell repertoires in COVID-19. Methods used by the authors: Amplification from reference gene primers served as the basis for estimated nucleated cell counts. TCRdb keeps only in-frame clones here, not all; method: immunoSEQ multiplex PCR. The D gene and trimming were derived from the DNA, and the V and J assignments and clone size from that table. The data show roughly 290,000 clones, 70% to 90% seen once. The CDR3 sequence is 15 residues long. The V gene's germline CDR1 is MDHEN and CDR2 SYDVKM. Trimming removed 10 bases from V and 0 bases from J; junction bases left unmatched: 5.

The chain joins TRBV28 to TRBJ1-5, with 11 bases that match TRBD1. The source of this sequence is a woman aged 25 to 39 who had recovered from COVID-19. Sequenced material: PBMCs or T cells enriched from blood (not recorded which). CDR3 in amino acids: CAIPGTGGSNQPQHF. CDR3 nucleotides: TGTGCCATCCCCGGGACAGGGGGTAGCAATCAGCCCCAGCATTTT.